These 25 T cell receptor beta chains came from one sample sequenced in a study of blood T cell repertoires in COVID-19. Sequenced by immunoSEQ multiplex PCR; TCRdb stores in-frame clones only, minus some. Among just over 150,000 clones listed, over 75% were seen once. Sequencing was performed on PBMCs or T cells enriched from blood (not recorded which). The receptors come from a woman aged 50 to 60 who had recovered from COVID-19.

The V call is TRBV2, the J call TRBJ1-5, with a possible D match to TRBD1 (5 bases). Germline lookup yields CDR1 SNHLY and CDR2 FYNNEI. V lost 5 bases and J 4 bases, leaving 15 bases between the germline ends. The CDR3 is made up of 15 amino acids. This CDR3 reads CASSPQGGRNQPQHF. The CDR3 nucleotides are TGTGCCAGCAGTCCGCAGGGAGGGAGAAATCAGCCCCAGCATTTT.

The chain combines TRBV28 with TRBJ2-3; D is ambiguous. Trimming removed 5 bases from V and 9 bases from J, with 3 bases in between. Germline V gives CDR1 MDHEN, CDR2 SYDVKM. The CDR3 is 9 residues long. The CDR3 region is CASSLTQYF. The CDR3 nucleotides read TGTGCCAGCAGTCTGACGCAGTATTTT. The full variable domain, with the rest looked up from reference TRBV28 and TRBJ2-3, is DVKVTQSSRYLVKRTGEKVFLECVQDMDHENMFWYRQDPGLGLRLIYFSYDVKMKEKGDIPEGYSVSREKKERFSLILESASTNQTSMYLCASSLTQYFGPGTRLTVL.

The chain uses TRBV5-1 and TRBJ1-1, with D possibly TRBD1 on 6 matching bases. The CDR3 spans 17 residues. Germline V gives CDR1 SGHRS, CDR2 YFSETQ. Trimming shortened V by 0 bases and J by 4 bases, and 19 bases separated the two germline ends. In DNA form, the CDR3 reads TGCGCCAGCAGCTTGGCCGTTTCCAGGGGCCTGGGCACTGAAGCTTTCTTT. Translating gives CASSLAVSRGLGTEAFF.

This clone has more than one count but fewer than ten. The rearrangement uses TRBV6-5 and TRBJ2-7; 9 bases are a match to TRBD1. J gave up 2 bases and V 11 bases, and 10 bases lay outside the gene matches. The CDR3 runs 14 residues. The germline V gene has CDR1 MNHEY and CDR2 SVGAGI. Written as DNA, the CDR3 is TGTGCCCCCAAGAGACGACAGGGGGCCTACGAGCAGTACTTC. Translated: CAPKRRQGAYEQYF.

The chain uses TRBV19 and TRBJ2-6, with D uncertain. V lost 7 bases, J lost 3 bases, and 10 bases lay in between. The CDR3 loop spans 14 amino acids. Germline-derived CDR1 and CDR2 are LNHDA and SQIVND (reference sequence). The CDR3 DNA is TGTGCCAGTACGTTCGTGAGTGGGGCCAACGTCCTGACTTTC. Residues: CASTFVSGANVLTF.

The chain couples TRBV3-1 (or the pseudogene TRBV3-2) to TRBJ1-1, with TRBD1 as a possible D gene (6 bases). Germline V gene data show CDR1 as LGHDT and CDR2 as YNNKEL (reference sequence). The CDR3 length is 15 residues. The V end was cut by 1 base, the J end by 1 base, with 10 bases between. Here the CDR3 reads CASSQGQQGNTEAFF. The CDR3 DNA follows: TGTGCCAGCAGCCAAGGGCAACAGGGGAACACTGAAGCTTTCTTT.

As to this clone: Its ends do not fully match the called genes, so a read error is possible. J is TRBJ2-7 and V is TRBV27; a weak D match, TRBD2 (6 bases). Germline CDR1 MNHEY, CDR2 SMNVEV (reference sequence). There are 12 residues in the CDR3. DNA for the CDR3: TGCGCCAGCAGTTTTCCCGGGAGCGAGCAGTACTTC. Translation: CASSFPGSEQYF.

V gene TRBV27 combines with J gene TRBJ2-7, with 7 bases fitting TRBD2. J was trimmed by 6 bases and V by 6 bases; bases with no gene match: 11. Germline V lookup: CDR1 MNHEY, CDR2 SMNVEV (reference sequence). This CDR3 is built from 14 residues. The CDR3 DNA is TGTGCCAGCAGCAACGGACTAGACAGTTCCGAGCAGTACTTC. Its protein product is CASSNGLDSSEQYF.

The V call is TRBV6-5, the J call TRBJ1-1, with D tentatively TRBD1 (5 bases). The CDR3 runs to 14 residues. The V and J ends lost 6 bases and 1 base respectively, with 12 bases between them. CDR1 and CDR2 (germline): MNHEY, SVGAGI. The CDR3 loop reads CASRPRQKNTEAFF. For the CDR3, the DNA is TGTGCCAGCAGGCCTCGACAGAAGAACACTGAAGCTTTCTTT.

This chain uses TRBV12-3 or TRBV12-4 with TRBJ1-2, with 8 nucleotides matching TRBD1. The CDR3 is made up of 13 amino acids. V was pared by 7 bases and J by 5 bases, with 6 bases of the junction left unmatched. The CDR3 spells CASTRTGRYGYTF. The CDR3 nucleotides read TGTGCCAGCACTCGGACAGGGAGATATGGCTACACCTTC.

This clone was detected only once. This chain uses TRBV6-2 or TRBV6-3 with TRBJ2-1, with 11 bases aligning to TRBD2. Germline V gene lookup returns CDR1 MNHEY and CDR2 SVGEGT. V lost 2 bases and J lost 12; bases outside the gene matches: 9. This CDR3 is 15 amino acids long. DNA of the CDR3: TGTGCCAGCAGTTACGCCTCCGGGACTAGCGGTGTGCAGTTCTTC. As protein: CASSYASGTSGVQFF.

This chain joins TRBV25-1 and TRBJ2-7, with D tentatively TRBD1 (6 bases). Between the trimmed V and J ends, which lost 0 bases and 1 base, there was a span of 10 bases. Germline lookup yields CDR1 MGHDK and CDR2 SYGVNS. The CDR3 extends over 15 amino acids. This CDR3 is CASSEYKGESYEQYF. CDR3 in DNA: TGTGCCAGCAGTGAATATAAGGGGGAATCCTACGAGCAGTACTTC.

In this sample, this clone turned up once. Since a much larger clone is just one base distant, this may be a read error. The rearrangement links TRBV6-6 to TRBJ2-2; D call uncertain. The CDR3 spans 12 residues. The ends were cut back, 5 bases at V and 2 bases at J, with 3 bases in the middle. Germline V CDR1 and CDR2: MNHNY, SVGAGI (reference sequence). CDR3 bases: TGTGCCAGCAGTACAAACACCGGGGAGCTGTTTTTT. As protein: CASSTNTGELFF.

The chain couples TRBV3-1 (or the pseudogene TRBV3-2) to TRBJ2-7; unclear D gene. The germline V gene encodes CDR1 LGHDT and CDR2 YNNKEL (reference sequence). Trimming stripped 1 base from V and 3 bases from J, with 7 bases between. The CDR3 runs 13 residues. This CDR3 is CASSQGSRYEQYF. The CDR3 region has the DNA TGTGCCAGCAGCCAAGGGTCGCGCTACGAGCAGTACTTC.

This clone has only a few counts. The chain is built from TRBV19 and TRBJ2-3; tentative D call: TRBD2 (6 bases). Trimming cost V 8 bases and J 0 bases, with 21 bases left between them. The V gene's germline CDR1 is LNHDA and CDR2 SQIVND (reference sequence). The CDR3 covers 17 residues. The CDR3 loop is CASAHWDSGSSTDTQYF. The CDR3 bases are TGTGCCAGTGCTCACTGGGATAGCGGTTCTAGCACAGATACGCAGTATTTT.

The rearrangement links TRBV19 to TRBJ2-3; TRBD1 aligns across 7 bases. Germline V lookup: CDR1 LNHDA, CDR2 SQIVND (reference sequence). The V segment lost 5 bases and the J segment 2 bases; nucleotides outside the gene matches: 4. CDR3 length: 14 residues. The CDR3 spells CASSYRGNTDTQYF. In nucleotides, the CDR3 is TGTGCCAGTAGTTACAGGGGTAACACAGATACGCAGTATTTT. The variable domain in full, completed from reference TRBV19 and TRBJ2-3, reads DGGITQSPKYLFRKEGQNVTLSCEQNLNHDAMYWYRQDPGQGLRLIYYSQIVNDFQKGDIAEGYSVSREKKESFPLTVTSAQKNPTAFYLCASSYRGNTDTQYFGPGTRLTVL.

This chain uses TRBV4-1 with TRBJ1-2, with D unclear. V shed 3 bases and J shed 2 bases, with 13 bases lying between them. CDR3 length: 15 residues. In germline, CDR1 is MGHRA, CDR2 YSYEKL. Here the CDR3 reads CASSHNSGTNYGYTF. The CDR3 bases are TGCGCCAGCAGCCATAACAGCGGAACAAACTATGGCTACACCTTC.

The genes are TRBV11-2 and TRBJ2-1; tentative D call: TRBD1 (5 bases). The length of the CDR3 is 15 residues. The V gene lost 4 bases and the J gene lost 3 bases, with 13 bases spanning the gap. The germline V gene has CDR1 SGHAT and CDR2 FQNNGV. CDR3 bases: TGTGCCAGCAGCTCTCTAACAGGTTACTACAATGAGCAGTTCTTC. It yields the protein CASSSLTGYYNEQFF.

The V call is TRBV29-1, the J call TRBJ2-5; 9 nucleotides match TRBD2. The V and J ends lost 3 bases and 3 bases, in that order; junction bases with no gene match: 5. Germline V gene sequence: CDR1 SQVTM, CDR2 ANQGSEA. CDR3 length: 14 amino acids. CDR3 region: CSVDPLAGKETQYF. The CDR3 nucleotides read TGCAGCGTTGACCCCCTAGCGGGAAAAGAGACCCAGTACTTC.

The chain links TRBV7-2 to TRBJ1-4; D is uncertain. The CDR3 consists of 13 residues. The V gene lost 3 bases and the J gene lost 8 bases, with 10 bases spanning the gap. CDR1 is SGHTA and CDR2 is FQGNSA in the germline V gene. The CDR3 DNA sequence: TGTGCCAGCAGCTTTTTTACAGAGGAAAAACTGTTTTTT. Encoded protein: CASSFFTEEKLFF.

The gene calls are TRBV19 and TRBJ2-1; D is perhaps TRBD2 (5 bases). V lost 2 bases to trimming and J lost 6 bases, with 14 bases between them. This CDR3 has 15 amino acids. Germline V gene data show CDR1 as LNHDA and CDR2 as SQIVND (reference sequence). CDR3 in DNA: TGTGCCAGTAGTATAATGGTCCTTGGAGGCAATGAGCAGTTCTTC. Amino acids: CASSIMVLGGNEQFF.

The gene calls are TRBV19 and TRBJ2-2, with D perhaps TRBD2 (5 bases). Germline V gives CDR1 LNHDA, CDR2 SQIVND (reference sequence). The CDR3 spans 16 residues. V was pared by 9 bases and J by 0 bases, with 17 bases between. DNA of the CDR3: TGTGCCAGCAGGAAGACGGGGTTCGCGAACACCGGGGAGCTGTTTTTT. It encodes CASRKTGFANTGELFF.

V is TRBV27 and J is TRBJ2-3, with 11 bases that match TRBD2. V dropped 4 bases and J dropped 8; count of bases not matched to a gene: 2. In germline, CDR1 is MNHEY, CDR2 SMNVEV (reference sequence). The CDR3 is 13 residues long. The CDR3 DNA reads TGTGCCAGCAGTTCCGGGACTAGCGGTACGCAGTATTTT. This encodes CASSSGTSGTQYF.

The chain recombines TRBV6-5 with TRBJ2-7, with D possibly TRBD2 on 6 matching bases. The germline CDR1 and CDR2 sequences are MNHEY and SVGAGI. CDR3 length: 14 residues. The V end was cut by 6 bases, the J end by 2 bases, with 14 bases between. CDR3 bases: TGTGCCAGCAGGGCTGCGGGACCACCCTACGAGCAGTACTTC. It translates to CASRAAGPPYEQYF.

V usage is TRBV7-8 and J usage is TRBJ2-7; D is possibly TRBD2 (6 bases). Trimming cost V 1 base and J 6 bases, with 13 bases left between them. The germline V gene encodes CDR1 SGHVS and CDR2 FQNEAQ. The CDR3 runs to 14 residues. The CDR3 reads CASSLVLAPSEQYF. In DNA form, the CDR3 reads TGTGCCAGCAGCTTAGTACTAGCCCCCTCCGAGCAGTACTTC.